The 17 T cell receptor beta chains below come from one sample, sequenced in a study of identical twins' blood T cells. MiXCR was run by TCRdb on the 5' RACE reads, yielding one entry per CDR3 protein. The table lists 300,000 to 400,000 distinct CDR3 sequences, 28% of them singletons. Sequencing was carried out using PBMCs. These receptors came from a woman between 18 and 50 years old in good health.

Only a few counts were recorded for this clonotype. CDR3 nucleotides: TGCGCCAGCAGCTTGGGTGTGGACACTGAAGCTTTCTTT. Translating gives CASSLGVDTEAFF. The rearrangement uses TRBV5-1 and TRBJ1-1; no definite D call. Deletions cut 0 bases from V and 3 bases from J, with 6 bases between. The CDR3 covers 13 residues. Per germline, CDR1 SGHRS and CDR2 YFSETQ.

The V and J genes are TRBV20-1 and TRBJ2-1, with D unresolved. Looked up from germline, CDR1 is DFQATT and CDR2 is SNEGSKA (reference sequence). The V and J ends lost 2 bases and 7 bases respectively, with 12 bases between them. There are 13 residues in the CDR3. In DNA, the CDR3 is TGCAGTGCTAGAAGAAGCCGCACGAATGAGCAGTTCTTC. Translation gives CSARRSRTNEQFF.

The V gene is TRBV18, the J gene TRBJ1-2; the D is unclear. Trimming removed 3 bases from V and 7 bases from J, with 9 bases in between. This CDR3 spans 12 amino acids. Germline V gives CDR1 KGHSH, CDR2 LQKENI. CDR3 DNA: TGTGCCAGCTCACCCCCCTCCCTTGGCTACACCTTC. It specifies CASSPPSLGYTF. Supplemented by reference TRBV18 and TRBJ1-2, the full variable domain reads NAGVMQNPRHLVRRRGQEARLRCSPMKGHSHVYWYRQLPEEGLKFMVYLQKENIIDESGMPKERFSAEFPKEGPSILRIQQVVRGDSAAYFCASSPPSLGYTFGSGTRLTVV.

This clonotype was seen at least ten times. V and J are TRBV9 and TRBJ2-1, with 7 positions matching TRBD1. V lost 0 bases to trimming and J lost 4 bases; unmatched junction nucleotides: 4. Per germline, CDR1 SGDLS and CDR2 YYNGEE. The CDR3 totals 15 residues. The DNA of the CDR3 is TGTGCCAGCAGCGTAGAGACAGGGTATTACAATGAGCAGTTCTTC. This translates into CASSVETGYYNEQFF.

Comment on this clonotype: Relative to the germline gene, one junction end is altered; a read error may explain this. This sequence joins TRBV5-4 and TRBJ1-2; D is ambiguous. Germline CDR1 reads SGHNT; CDR2 reads YYREEE (reference sequence). This CDR3 has 16 residues. The CDR3 bases are TGTGCCAGCAGCTTCGGCGGCGGGGTCAGATTTTATGGCCACACCTTC. Translated: CASSFGGGVRFYGHTF.

This clonotype was counted only a few times. The chain couples TRBV19 to TRBJ2-1; 12 bases are shared with TRBD2. The V segment lost 4 bases and the J segment 8 bases; nucleotides outside the gene matches: 3. The CDR3 runs to 14 residues. In germline, CDR1 is LNHDA, CDR2 SQIVND (reference sequence). CDR3 DNA: TGTGCCAGTAGTACTAGCGGGAGGGGAGATGAGCAGTTCTTC. This translates into CASSTSGRGDEQFF.

About this clonotype: A much larger clone lies one base from this, so it may be a read error. Likely a read error: the CDR3 ends without its conserved phenylalanine or tryptophan. The CDR3 loop reads CSVEDAGGPNYGYTS. The DNA of the CDR3 is TGCAGCGTTGAAGATGCGGGGGGCCCTAACTATGGCTACACCTCC. The V call is TRBV29-1, the J call TRBJ1-2, with D maybe TRBD1 (6 bases). The germline V and J ends were trimmed by 0 bases and 0 bases, with 11 bases remaining between them. The CDR3 spans 15 residues. The germline V gene encodes CDR1 SQVTM and CDR2 ANQGSEA.

About this clonotype: This clone may be a read error of a much larger clone one base away. CDR3 loop: CGVEDRLEPMNTEAFF. Here the CDR3 DNA reads TGCGGCGTTGAAGATCGGTTGGAGCCCATGAACACTGAAGCTTTCTTT. The chain has TRBV29-1 and TRBJ1-1; D call uncertain. Germline V lookup: CDR1 SQVTM, CDR2 ANQGSEA. The CDR3 loop spans 16 amino acids.

This sequence joins TRBV7-3 and TRBJ1-5; D might be TRBD1 (6 bases). Germline CDR1 reads SGHTA; CDR2 reads FQGTGA. Trimming removed 5 bases from V and 9 bases from J, with 17 bases in between. The CDR3 extends over 14 amino acids. The CDR3 DNA reads TGTGCCAGCAGCCCGTATTTGTTACAGGGGCCCCAGCATTTT. Its protein product is CASSPYLLQGPQHF.

This clonotype was detected only a few times. The V call is TRBV14, the J call TRBJ2-1; possibly TRBD2 for D (6 bases). Germline V CDR1 and CDR2: SGHDN, FVKESK. The V and J ends lost 3 bases and 4 bases respectively, with 16 bases between them. The CDR3 sequence is 16 residues long. CDR3 residues: CASSQLTAGPYNEQFF. CDR3 DNA sequence: TGTGCCAGCAGCCAGTTGACAGCGGGTCCGTACAATGAGCAGTTCTTC.

V and J are TRBV3-1 and TRBJ1-1; D unresolved. From germline, CDR1 is LGHDT and CDR2 YNNKEL (reference sequence). This CDR3 spans 12 amino acids. The V gene lost 0 bases and the J gene lost 10 bases, with 9 bases spanning the gap. The CDR3 loop is CASSQEASRAFF. In DNA, the CDR3 is TGTGCCAGCAGCCAAGAAGCGTCTAGAGCTTTCTTT.

The chain combines TRBV2 with TRBJ1-2, with D possibly TRBD1 on 6 matching bases. CDR1 SNHLY and CDR2 FYNNEI come from the germline V gene. The CDR3 has 13 residues. V was pared by 8 bases and J by 7 bases, with 17 bases between. The DNA of the CDR3 is TGTGCCAGCGCCCTCCGGACAGTCTCTGGCTACACCTTC. The encoded protein is CASALRTVSGYTF. Full variable domain (missing parts from reference TRBV2 and TRBJ1-2): EPEVTQTPSHQVTQMGQEVILRCVPISNHLYFYWYRQILGQKVEFLVSFYNNEISEKSEIFDDQFSVERPDGSNFTLKIRSTKLEDSAMYFCASALRTVSGYTFGSGTRLTVV.

This clonotype was picked up a small number of times. The rearrangement uses TRBV11-3 and TRBJ2-5, with D perhaps being TRBD1 or TRBD2 (5 bases each). The CDR3 runs 15 residues. V lost 3 bases and J lost 6, with 17 bases in between. The germline gives CDR1 SGHNT, CDR2 YENEEA. The CDR3 bases are TGTGCCAGCAGCTTTAGGGACGCCCCTTTGAAGACCCAGTACTTC. It translates to CASSFRDAPLKTQYF.

This clonotype was counted only a few times. CDR3 in DNA: TGCAGCGCCGACTCCTCTGGGGAGACCCAGTACTTC. It specifies CSADSSGETQYF. V gene TRBV29-1 combines with J gene TRBJ2-5; D is uncertain. Trimming shortened V by 7 bases and J by 5 bases, and 14 bases separated the two germline ends. Germline V gene sequence: CDR1 SQVTM, CDR2 ANQGSEA. The CDR3 contains 12 residues.

This clonotype occurred once. One junction end does not reproduce the germline sequence, and a read error may be involved. This chain joins TRBV20-1 and TRBJ2-2, with D perhaps matching TRBD1 or TRBD2 (5 bases each). CDR3 length: 16 amino acids. Germline assignment: CDR1 DFQATT and CDR2 SNEGSKA (reference sequence). The CDR3 bases are TGCGGTGCTAGAGCAATAGGGACGGCAAACACCGGGGAGCTGTTTTTT. Protein sequence: CGARAIGTANTGELFF.

The chain uses TRBV19 and TRBJ1-5; D is uncertain. This CDR3 comprises 13 residues. V lost 11 bases and J lost 3, with 14 bases in between. CDR1 is LNHDA and CDR2 is SQIVND in the germline V gene (reference sequence). CDR3 coding DNA: TGTGCCGTTGAAGGCCTCTACAATCAGCCCCAGCATTTT. Translation gives CAVEGLYNQPQHF.

The chain couples TRBV25-1 to TRBJ1-1; D remains ambiguous. V was clipped by 4 bases and J by 6 bases, with 12 bases between them. Germline V gives CDR1 MGHDK, CDR2 SYGVNS. CDR3 length: 13 residues. The CDR3 bases are TGTGCCAGCAGTGCCCAGACCCCCGCTGAAGCTTTCTTT. Translation gives CASSAQTPAEAFF.